The 21 T cell receptor beta chains presented below share a single source sample, sequenced in a study of shared T cell receptors in the human thymus. The protocol was immunoSEQ multiplex PCR, while the TCRdb copy is restricted to in-frame clones and leaves out a portion. In the table there are about 380,000 clones, 95% of which are singletons. Sequencing input: thymocytes. The receptors come from a human donor.

This clone was seen a handful of times. The chain couples TRBV27 to TRBJ1-5; D perhaps matches TRBD1 (5 bases). CDR3 length equals 15 residues. Germline V lookup: CDR1 MNHEY, CDR2 SMNVEV (reference sequence). The V and J ends lost 5 bases and 2 bases respectively, with 13 bases between them. The CDR3 loop is CASSPIWGGNQPQHF. The CDR3 DNA reads TGTGCCAGCAGTCCGATCTGGGGCGGCAATCAGCCCCAGCATTTT.

The chain couples TRBV19 to TRBJ2-7; possibly TRBD1 for D (5 bases). Germline CDR1 LNHDA, CDR2 SQIVND (reference sequence). V lost 6 bases and J 6 bases, leaving 24 bases between the germline ends. The CDR3 has 16 amino acids. In DNA, the CDR3 is TGTGCCAGTAGCCTCGGCATGGGGCGCGATTGGAGCGAGCAGTACTTC. Its protein is CASSLGMGRDWSEQYF.

The genes are TRBV29-1 and TRBJ1-3; D is perhaps TRBD1 (6 bases). The CDR3 totals 14 residues. In germline, CDR1 is SQVTM, CDR2 ANQGSEA. The V and J ends lost 7 bases and 2 bases respectively, with 15 bases between them. The CDR3 DNA follows: TGCAGCGGATTCTCAGGGGAACCTGGAAACACCATATATTTT. This codes for CSGFSGEPGNTIYF.

V is TRBV27 and J is TRBJ2-5; D is ambiguous. There are 12 residues in the CDR3. Trimming left V 5 bases short and J 2 bases short, with 6 bases between. Germline CDR1 and CDR2: MNHEY and SMNVEV (reference sequence). The CDR3 nucleotides read TGTGCCAGCAGTCCCTTTCAAGAGACCCAGTACTTC. This sequence encodes CASSPFQETQYF.

J is TRBJ2-5 and V is TRBV6-6; 8 bases match TRBD1. Germline trimming cut 5 bases from V and 4 bases from J; bases unmatched to any gene: 6. This CDR3 comprises 14 residues. Germline assignment: CDR1 MNHNY and CDR2 SVGAGI (reference sequence). CDR3 loop: CASSPRTGTETQYF. The DNA for the CDR3 is TGTGCCAGCAGTCCCAGGACAGGGACAGAGACCCAGTACTTC.

The table lists this clone with a few counts. Written as DNA, the CDR3 is TGTGCCATCAGTGGTGGTGGCAGGACTAACACTGAAGCTTTCTTT. Translation: CAISGGGRTNTEAFF. J is TRBJ1-1 and V is TRBV10-3; no reliable D call. CDR3 length: 15 residues. V gave up 4 bases and J gave up 2 bases, with 14 bases separating them. Germline lookup yields CDR1 ENHRY and CDR2 SYGVKD.

CDR3 sequence (DNA): TGTGCCAGCAGTTTATTAATCCGGACTCCAGGGACATACGAGCAGTACTTC. It is translated as CASSLLIRTPGTYEQYF. The genes are TRBV28 and TRBJ2-7; tentative D call: TRBD1 (6 bases). Trimming took off 1 base at V and 4 bases at J, with 20 bases between the two ends. CDR3 length equals 17 residues. Germline CDR1 MDHEN, CDR2 SYDVKM.

The genes are TRBV5-4 and TRBJ2-7; no clear D. The CDR3 has 14 amino acids. Deletions cut 3 bases from V and 6 bases from J, with 16 bases between. Germline assignment: CDR1 SGHNT and CDR2 YYREEE (reference sequence). The CDR3 DNA is TGTGCCAGCAGCTCGGGCGTCTGGCTTAGCGAGCAGTACTTC. Residues: CASSSGVWLSEQYF.

This clone was detected only once. V and J are TRBV11-3 and TRBJ1-5; 10 bases match TRBD1. This CDR3 has 16 residues. Germline loops: CDR1 SGHNT, CDR2 YENEEA. The ends lost 1 base at V and 7 bases at J; junction bases unmatched: 7. CDR3 bases: TGTGCCAGCAGCTTAGCCCGACAGGGGGCGAGGCAGCCCCAGCATTTT. It codes for CASSLARQGARQPQHF.

A few counts support this clone. This chain connects TRBV28 to TRBJ1-5; 8 bases map to TRBD1. CDR1 and CDR2 from the germline V gene are MDHEN and SYDVKM. V gave up 4 bases and J gave up 3 bases; unmatched junction bases: 5. The length of the CDR3 is 15 residues. CDR3 protein: CASSYRTGNNQPQHF. DNA of the CDR3: TGTGCCAGCAGTTACCGGACAGGGAACAATCAGCCCCAGCATTTT.

The J gene is TRBJ1-2, the V gene TRBV18; D remains unclear. This CDR3 spans 16 amino acids. V was trimmed by 3 bases and J by 5 bases, leaving 19 bases between them. Germline V gives CDR1 KGHSH, CDR2 LQKENI. The CDR3: CASSPKPRDPTYGYTF. The CDR3 DNA reads as TGTGCCAGCTCACCTAAGCCTAGGGATCCTACTTATGGCTACACCTTC.

The rearrangement uses TRBV18 and TRBJ2-7, with D maybe TRBD2 (5 bases). In germline, CDR1 is KGHSH, CDR2 LQKENI. Trimming removed 3 bases at V and 0 bases at J, with 12 bases between. The CDR3 extends over 15 amino acids. Here the CDR3 reads CASSPLALSSYEQYF. In nucleotides, the CDR3 is TGTGCCAGCTCACCTCTAGCCCTCTCCTCCTACGAGCAGTACTTC.

As DNA, the CDR3 is TGTGCCAGCAGTGACTCGACCGACAGCCCCTACAATGAGCAGTTCTTC. It codes for CASSDSTDSPYNEQFF. The chain combines TRBV6-4 with TRBJ2-1; tentatively, D is TRBD1 (5 bases). With 0 bases removed from V and 2 bases from J, the gap between germline ends came to 11 bases. This CDR3 has 16 residues. Germline values: CDR1 MRHNA, CDR2 SNTAGT.

J is TRBJ2-3 and V is TRBV4-2; TRBD2 matches 7 bases. The CDR3 runs to 18 residues. V dropped 1 base and J dropped 0; count of bases not matched to a gene: 10. CDR1 and CDR2 from the germline V gene are LGHNA and YNFKEQ. Here the CDR3 DNA reads TGTGCCAGCAGCCAAGTTCGAATAGCGGGTGGGAGCACAGATACGCAGTATTTT. Translation: CASSQVRIAGGSTDTQYF.

The V and J genes are TRBV5-1 and TRBJ2-1; no firm D call. CDR3 size: 13 residues. Germline CDR1 is SGHRS and CDR2 is YFSETQ. V shed 6 bases and J shed 6 bases, with 13 bases lying between them. CDR3 nucleotides: TGCGCCAGCACCACTTTGGGGTGCAATGAGCAGTTCTTC. It yields the protein CASTTLGCNEQFF.

The genes are TRBV28 and TRBJ1-1, with 11 bases aligning to TRBD1. Germline CDR1 reads MDHEN; CDR2 reads SYDVKM. The ends lost 2 bases at V and 0 bases at J; junction bases unmatched: 8. The CDR3 sequence is 18 residues long. The DNA of the CDR3 is TGTGCCAGCAGTTTAATGGGAACGGACAGGGGGCTGAACACTGAAGCTTTCTTT. It is translated as CASSLMGTDRGLNTEAFF. Based on the CDR3 plus reference TRBV28 and TRBJ1-1, the full variable domain is DVKVTQSSRYLVKRTGEKVFLECVQDMDHENMFWYRQDPGLGLRLIYFSYDVKMKEKGDIPEGYSVSREKKERFSLILESASTNQTSMYLCASSLMGTDRGLNTEAFFGQGTRLTVV.

The chain combines TRBV15 with TRBJ2-3, with D perhaps TRBD1 or TRBD2 (5 bases each). The CDR3 is 17 residues long. Germline lookup yields CDR1 LNHNV and CDR2 YYDKDF (reference sequence). The V gene lost 1 base and the J gene lost 0 bases, with 14 bases spanning the gap. In DNA, the CDR3 is TGTGCCACCAGCAGAGGTTCCGGGGCGTCTAGCACAGATACGCAGTATTTT. Its translation is CATSRGSGASSTDTQYF.

This chain joins TRBV30 and TRBJ2-2, with D perhaps TRBD1 (6 bases). The germline V gene encodes CDR1 GTSNPN and CDR2 SVGIG (reference sequence). The CDR3 covers 14 residues. V lost 4 bases and J 2 bases, leaving 11 bases between the germline ends. Here the CDR3 DNA reads TGTGCCTGGACAGGGGCCCACAACACCGGGGAGCTGTTTTTT. Translating it yields CAWTGAHNTGELFF.

The rearrangement links TRBV13 to TRBJ2-7; D may be TRBD2 (5 bases). The germline V gene has CDR1 PRHDT and CDR2 FYEKMQ (reference sequence). V shed 1 base and J shed 3 bases, with 10 bases lying between them. The CDR3 has 14 amino acids. CDR3 region: CASSLVKRNYEQYF. The CDR3 nucleotides are TGTGCCAGCAGCTTAGTCAAGCGGAACTACGAGCAGTACTTC.

The rearrangement links TRBV9 to TRBJ2-7; 11 bases match TRBD2. The CDR3 is 18 residues long. Germline CDR1 is SGDLS and CDR2 is YYNGEE. J gave up 0 bases and V 3 bases, and 11 bases lay outside the gene matches. CDR3 DNA: TGTGCCAGCAGCGACGCGGGACTAGCGGACCACAGCTCCTACGAGCAGTACTTC. Protein sequence: CASSDAGLADHSSYEQYF.

The chain joins TRBV28 to TRBJ2-1, with TRBD2 identical over 9 bases. The CDR3 has 14 amino acids. The germline gives CDR1 MDHEN, CDR2 SYDVKM. V lost 3 bases and J lost 8; bases outside the gene matches: 5. CDR3 sequence: CASSFAGGPYEQFF. Written as DNA, the CDR3 is TGTGCCAGCAGTTTTGCGGGAGGGCCCTATGAGCAGTTCTTC.